This T cell receptor beta chain was recorded in a study of OX40 agonist ivuxolimab in advanced cancers. On the study more broadly: The study gave patients intravenous ivuxolimab at 0.01 to 10 mg/kg every 2 weeks. Dose-escalation patients suffered from hepatocellular carcinoma, melanoma, renal cell or head and neck cancer.

CDR1 is MRHNA and CDR2 is SNTAGT in the germline V gene. CDR3 size: 14 residues. V lost 5 bases, J lost 1 base, and 4 bases stayed unmatched. This clone was detected once. Antigen unknown. Regarding the study as a whole: Both blood CD4+ and CD8+ T cells showed clonal growth by week 6 at 0.1 to 3.0 mg/kg.

The data were produced by immunoSEQ multiplex PCR, yet TCRdb's version contains in-frame clones alone and is incomplete. The top ten clones hold under 5% of a sample with roughly 50,000 clones, approximately 80% of them seen once. This chain connects TRBV6-4 to TRBJ1-1, with TRBD1 matching over 7 bases. The TCR was taken from an adult with an advanced solid tumor such as melanoma, head and neck, liver or kidney cancer. Sequencing used CD4+ or CD8+ T cells sorted from blood, obtained in a trial of the OX40 agonist ivuxolimab. CDR3 nucleotide sequence: TGTGCCAGCAGTTCCGGGACAGCGAACACTGAAGCTTTCTTT. It translates to CASSSGTANTEAFF.